A selection of T cell receptor beta chains follows, all from one sample in a study of T-cell memory formation after mild COVID-19. TCRdb analysed the 5' RACE reads with MiXCR anew, one entry per CDR3 protein. Here the sample spans approximately 400,000 distinct CDR3 sequences, about 24% being singletons. Sequencing used PBMCs or a T cell subset sorted from them (not recorded which). These receptors were obtained from an adult woman who had mild COVID-19 (a few samples of this study predate the infection). Cell type and time point are not known. Both conserved end residues are part of each CDR3. Each record gives: V gene, J gene, CDR3 protein.

v_call: TRBV19; j_call: TRBJ2-7; cdr3_aa: CASSERVLRPYEQYF
v_call: TRBV20-1; j_call: TRBJ1-2; cdr3_aa: CSANLNNYGYTF
v_call: TRBV3-1; j_call: TRBJ1-5; cdr3_aa: CASSQAGAPQHF
v_call: TRBV20-1; j_call: TRBJ2-7; cdr3_aa: CSARVTSKGYEQYF
v_call: TRBV7-3; j_call: TRBJ2-3; cdr3_aa: CASSRTSGTTDTQYF
v_call: TRBV2; j_call: TRBJ2-1; cdr3_aa: CASTPLGTRSNEQFF
v_call: TRBV24-1; j_call: TRBJ2-2; cdr3_aa: CATSWGITGELFF
v_call: TRBV5-5; j_call: TRBJ1-5; cdr3_aa: CASSFDGLYSNQPQHF
v_call: TRBV7-2; j_call: TRBJ2-1; cdr3_aa: CASSLYRGEQFF
v_call: TRBV4-3; j_call: TRBJ2-3; cdr3_aa: CASSQDKPDTQYF